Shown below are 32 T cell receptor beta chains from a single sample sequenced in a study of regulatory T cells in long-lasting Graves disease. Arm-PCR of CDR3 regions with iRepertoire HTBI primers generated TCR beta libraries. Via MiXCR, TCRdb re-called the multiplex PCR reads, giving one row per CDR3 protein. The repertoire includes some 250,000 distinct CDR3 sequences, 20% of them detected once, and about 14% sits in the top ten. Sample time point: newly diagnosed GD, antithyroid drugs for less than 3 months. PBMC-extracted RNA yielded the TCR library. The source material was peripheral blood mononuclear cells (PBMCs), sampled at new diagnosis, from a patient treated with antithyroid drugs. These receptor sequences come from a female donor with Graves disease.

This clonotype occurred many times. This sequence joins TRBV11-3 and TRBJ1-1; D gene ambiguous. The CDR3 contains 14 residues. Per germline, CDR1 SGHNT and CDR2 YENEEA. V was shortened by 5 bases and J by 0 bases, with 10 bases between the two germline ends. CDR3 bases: TGTGCCAGCAGCCCTTATGGGGTGAACACTGAAGCTTTCTTT. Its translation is CASSPYGVNTEAFF.

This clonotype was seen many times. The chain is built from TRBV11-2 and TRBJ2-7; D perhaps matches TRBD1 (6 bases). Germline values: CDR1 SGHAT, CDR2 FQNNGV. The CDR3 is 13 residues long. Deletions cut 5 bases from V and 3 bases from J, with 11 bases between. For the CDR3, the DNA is TGTGCCAGCAGCAGAGGACAGCTCTACGAGCAGTACTTC. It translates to CASSRGQLYEQYF.

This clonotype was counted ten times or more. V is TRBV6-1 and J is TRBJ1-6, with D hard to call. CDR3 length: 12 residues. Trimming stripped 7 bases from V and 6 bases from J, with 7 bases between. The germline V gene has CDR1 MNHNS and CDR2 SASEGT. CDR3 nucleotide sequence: TGTGCCAGCACCCTTCGTAATTCACCCCTCCACTTT. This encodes CASTLRNSPLHF.

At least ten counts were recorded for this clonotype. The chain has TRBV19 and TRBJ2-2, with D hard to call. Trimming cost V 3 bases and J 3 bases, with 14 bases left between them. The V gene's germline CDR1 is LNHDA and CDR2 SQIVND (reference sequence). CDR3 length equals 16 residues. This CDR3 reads CASSIGIQTDTGELFF. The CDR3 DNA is TGTGCCAGTAGTATTGGAATACAGACTGACACCGGGGAGCTGTTTTTT.

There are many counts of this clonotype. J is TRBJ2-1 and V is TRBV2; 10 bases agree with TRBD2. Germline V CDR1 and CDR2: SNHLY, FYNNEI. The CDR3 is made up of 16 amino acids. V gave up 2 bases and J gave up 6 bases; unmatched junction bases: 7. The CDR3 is CASSERGLAGVNEQFF. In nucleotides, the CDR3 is TGTGCCAGCAGTGAACGGGGGCTAGCGGGGGTCAATGAGCAGTTCTTC.

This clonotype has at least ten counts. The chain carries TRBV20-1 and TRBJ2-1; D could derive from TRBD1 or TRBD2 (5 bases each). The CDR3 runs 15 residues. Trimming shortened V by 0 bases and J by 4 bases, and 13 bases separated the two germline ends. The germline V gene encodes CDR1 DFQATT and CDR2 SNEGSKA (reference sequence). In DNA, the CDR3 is TGCAGTGCTAGAGATAGACGGGGCGGGTACAATGAGCAGTTCTTC. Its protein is CSARDRRGGYNEQFF.

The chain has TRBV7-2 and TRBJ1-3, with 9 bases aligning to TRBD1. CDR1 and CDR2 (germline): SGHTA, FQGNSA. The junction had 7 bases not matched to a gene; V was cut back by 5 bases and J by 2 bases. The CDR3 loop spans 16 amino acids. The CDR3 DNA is TGTGCCAGCAGCCCAGACAGGGGGACTCCTGGAAACACCATATATTTT. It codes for CASSPDRGTPGNTIYF. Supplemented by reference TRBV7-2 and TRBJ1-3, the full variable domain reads GAGVSQSPSNKVTEKGKDVELRCDPISGHTALYWYRQSLGQGLEFLIYFQGNSAPDKSGLPSDRFSAERTGGSVSTLTIQRTQQEDSAVYLCASSPDRGTPGNTIYFGEGSWLTVV.

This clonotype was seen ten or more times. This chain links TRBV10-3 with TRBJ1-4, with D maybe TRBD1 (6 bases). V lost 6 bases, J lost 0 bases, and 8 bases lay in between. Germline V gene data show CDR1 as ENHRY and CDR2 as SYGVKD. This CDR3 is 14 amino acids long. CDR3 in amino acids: CAIRGASTNEKLFF. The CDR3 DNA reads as TGTGCCATCAGGGGGGCCTCAACTAATGAAAAACTGTTTTTT.

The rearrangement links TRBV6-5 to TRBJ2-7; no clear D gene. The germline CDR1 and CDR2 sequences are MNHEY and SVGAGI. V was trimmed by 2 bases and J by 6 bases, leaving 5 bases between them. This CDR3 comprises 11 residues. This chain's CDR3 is CASSYPPEQYF. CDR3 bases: TGTGCCAGCAGTTACCCCCCCGAGCAGTACTTC.

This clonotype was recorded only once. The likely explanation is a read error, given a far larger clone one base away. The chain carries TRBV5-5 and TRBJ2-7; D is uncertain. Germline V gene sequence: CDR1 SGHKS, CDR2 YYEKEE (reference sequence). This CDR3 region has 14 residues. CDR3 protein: CASSPPINSHEQYF. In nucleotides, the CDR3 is TGTGCCAGCAGCCCCCCTATAAACTCCCACGAGCAGTACTTC.

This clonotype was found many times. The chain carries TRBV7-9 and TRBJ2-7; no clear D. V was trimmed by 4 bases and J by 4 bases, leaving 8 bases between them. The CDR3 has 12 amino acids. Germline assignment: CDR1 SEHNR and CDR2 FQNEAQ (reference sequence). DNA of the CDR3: TGTGCCAGCAGCTCCCAGATGTACGAGCAGTACTTC. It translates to CASSSQMYEQYF. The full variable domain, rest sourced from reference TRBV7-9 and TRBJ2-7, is DTGVSQNPRHKITKRGQNVTFRCDPISEHNRLYWYRQTLGQGPEFLTYFQNEAQLEKSRLLSDRFSAERPKGSFSTLEIQRTEQGDSAMYLCASSSQMYEQYFGPGTRLTVT.

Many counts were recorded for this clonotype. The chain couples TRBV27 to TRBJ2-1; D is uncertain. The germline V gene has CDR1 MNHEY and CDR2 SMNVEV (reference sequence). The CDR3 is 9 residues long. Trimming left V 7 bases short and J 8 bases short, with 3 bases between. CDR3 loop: CASTHEQFF. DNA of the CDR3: TGTGCCAGCACTCATGAGCAGTTCTTC.

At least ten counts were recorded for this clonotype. The CDR3 spells CSVEVPGVEAFF. Written as DNA, the CDR3 is TGCAGCGTTGAAGTCCCGGGGGTTGAAGCTTTCTTT. The gene calls are TRBV29-1 and TRBJ1-1; D is possibly TRBD1 (5 bases). Looked up from germline, CDR1 is SQVTM and CDR2 is ANQGSEA. CDR3 length: 12 residues. V lost 1 base to trimming and J lost 7 bases, with 10 bases between them.

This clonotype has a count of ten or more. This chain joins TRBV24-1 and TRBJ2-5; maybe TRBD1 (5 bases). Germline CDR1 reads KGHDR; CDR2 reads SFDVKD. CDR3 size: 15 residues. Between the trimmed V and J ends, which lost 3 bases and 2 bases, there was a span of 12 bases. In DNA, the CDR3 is TGTGCCACCAGTGATGCCCGACAGCCTCAAGAGACCCAGTACTTC. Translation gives CATSDARQPQETQYF.

Here the CDR3 reads CASSFSGGGFTEAFF. The CDR3, as DNA: TGTGCCAGCAGCTTTTCCGGGGGTGGTTTCACTGAAGCTTTCTTT. The V gene is TRBV7-2, the J gene TRBJ1-1; tentative D call: TRBD1 (5 bases). V lost 3 bases and J lost 4, with 15 bases in between. The CDR3 has 15 residues. Germline values: CDR1 SGHTA, CDR2 FQGNSA.

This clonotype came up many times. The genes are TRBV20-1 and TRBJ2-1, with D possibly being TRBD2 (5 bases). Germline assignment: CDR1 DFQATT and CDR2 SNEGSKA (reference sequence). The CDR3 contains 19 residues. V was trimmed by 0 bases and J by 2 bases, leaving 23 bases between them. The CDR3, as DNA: TGCAGTGCTAGAGATTCTCCCCGGCAGCCTAGCCTGGCCTACAATGAGCAGTTCTTC. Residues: CSARDSPRQPSLAYNEQFF.

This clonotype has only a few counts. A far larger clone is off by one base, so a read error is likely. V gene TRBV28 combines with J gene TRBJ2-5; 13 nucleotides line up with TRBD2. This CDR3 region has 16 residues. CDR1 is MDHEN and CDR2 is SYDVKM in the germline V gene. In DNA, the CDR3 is TGTGCCAGCAGTTCAACCGGGACTAGCGGGAAGGGGAGGCAGCTCTTC. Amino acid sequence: CASSSTGTSGKGRQLF.

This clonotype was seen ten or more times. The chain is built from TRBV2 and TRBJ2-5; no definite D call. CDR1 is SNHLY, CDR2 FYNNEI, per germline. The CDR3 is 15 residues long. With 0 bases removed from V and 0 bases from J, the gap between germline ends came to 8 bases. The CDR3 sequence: CASSEANTYQETQYF. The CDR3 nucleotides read TGTGCCAGCAGTGAAGCTAACACCTACCAAGAGACCCAGTACTTC.

The CDR3: CASSEQQPNEKLFF. CDR3 nucleotide sequence: TGTGCCAGCAGTGAACAGCAGCCTAATGAAAAACTGTTTTTT. The V gene is TRBV6-2 or TRBV6-3, the J gene TRBJ1-4, with D unresolved. The V and J ends lost 5 bases and 3 bases respectively, with 10 bases between them. CDR1 is MNHEY and CDR2 is SVGEGT in the germline V gene. This CDR3 contains 14 residues.

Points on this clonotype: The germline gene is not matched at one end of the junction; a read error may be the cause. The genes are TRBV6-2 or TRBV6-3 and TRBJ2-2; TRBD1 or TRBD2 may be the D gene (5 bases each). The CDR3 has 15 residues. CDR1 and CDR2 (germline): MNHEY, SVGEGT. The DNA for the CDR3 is TGTGCCGGCAGTTCCGGGACGGCGAACACCGGGGAGCTGTTTTTT. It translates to CAGSSGTANTGELFF.

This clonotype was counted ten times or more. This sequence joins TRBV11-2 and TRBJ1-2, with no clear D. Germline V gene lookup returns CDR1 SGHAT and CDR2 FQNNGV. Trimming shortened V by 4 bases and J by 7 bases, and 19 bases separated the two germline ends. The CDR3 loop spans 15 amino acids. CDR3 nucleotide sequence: TGTGCCAGCAGCTCCCGTTACGCAAAGGACGGTGGCTACACCTTC. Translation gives CASSSRYAKDGGYTF.

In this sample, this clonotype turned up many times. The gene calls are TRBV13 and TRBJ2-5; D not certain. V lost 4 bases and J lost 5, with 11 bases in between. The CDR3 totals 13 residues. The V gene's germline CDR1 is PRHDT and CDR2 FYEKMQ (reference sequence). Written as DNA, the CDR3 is TGTGCCAGCAGCTCTCCGGGCTCCGAGACCCAGTACTTC. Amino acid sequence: CASSSPGSETQYF.

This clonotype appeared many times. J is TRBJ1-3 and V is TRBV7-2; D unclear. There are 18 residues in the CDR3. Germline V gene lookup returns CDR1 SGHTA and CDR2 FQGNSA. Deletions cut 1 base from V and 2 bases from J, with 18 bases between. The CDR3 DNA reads TGTGCCAGCAGCTTAGGACGGTTGGGTCTTAGCACTGGAAACACCATATATTTT. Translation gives CASSLGRLGLSTGNTIYF.

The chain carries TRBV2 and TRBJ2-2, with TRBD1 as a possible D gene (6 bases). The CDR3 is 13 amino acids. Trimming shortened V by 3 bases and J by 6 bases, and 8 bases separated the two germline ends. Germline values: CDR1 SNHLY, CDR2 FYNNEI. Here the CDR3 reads CASSDYRAGELFF. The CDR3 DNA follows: TGTGCCAGCAGTGACTACAGGGCCGGGGAGCTGTTTTTT.

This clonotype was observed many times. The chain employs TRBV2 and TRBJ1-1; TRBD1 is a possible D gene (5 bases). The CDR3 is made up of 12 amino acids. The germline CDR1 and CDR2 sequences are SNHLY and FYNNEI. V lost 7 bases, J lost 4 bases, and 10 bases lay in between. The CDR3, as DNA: TGTGCCAGCAACCAGGGACCCACTGAAGCTTTCTTT. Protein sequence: CASNQGPTEAFF.

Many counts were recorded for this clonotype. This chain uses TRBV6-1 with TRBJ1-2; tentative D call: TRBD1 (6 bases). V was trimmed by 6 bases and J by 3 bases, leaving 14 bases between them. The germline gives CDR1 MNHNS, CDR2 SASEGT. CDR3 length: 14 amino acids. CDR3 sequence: CASRIRGPDYGYTF. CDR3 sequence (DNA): TGTGCCAGCAGAATCAGGGGCCCAGACTATGGCTACACCTTC.

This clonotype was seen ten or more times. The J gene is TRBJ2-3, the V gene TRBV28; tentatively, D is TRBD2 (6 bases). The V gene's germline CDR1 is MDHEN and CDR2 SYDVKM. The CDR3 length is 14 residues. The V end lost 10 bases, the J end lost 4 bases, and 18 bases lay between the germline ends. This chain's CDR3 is CAIRLGITPDTQYF. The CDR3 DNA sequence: TGTGCCATCCGACTAGGGATTACACCAGATACGCAGTATTTT. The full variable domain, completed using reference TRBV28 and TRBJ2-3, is DVKVTQSSRYLVKRTGEKVFLECVQDMDHENMFWYRQDPGLGLRLIYFSYDVKMKEKGDIPEGYSVSREKKERFSLILESASTNQTSMYLCAIRLGITPDTQYFGPGTRLTVL.

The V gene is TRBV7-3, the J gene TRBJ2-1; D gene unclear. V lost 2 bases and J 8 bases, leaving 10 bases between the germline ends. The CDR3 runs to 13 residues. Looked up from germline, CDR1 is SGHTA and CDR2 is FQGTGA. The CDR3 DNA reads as TGTGCCAGCAGCTTAGGCCATGGGGATGAGCAGTTCTTC. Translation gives CASSLGHGDEQFF. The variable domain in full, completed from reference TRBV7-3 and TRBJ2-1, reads GAGVSQTPSNKVTEKGKYVELRCDPISGHTALYWYRQSLGQGPEFLIYFQGTGAADDSGLPNDRFFAVRPEGSVSTLKIQRTERGDSAVYLCASSLGHGDEQFFGPGTRLTVL.

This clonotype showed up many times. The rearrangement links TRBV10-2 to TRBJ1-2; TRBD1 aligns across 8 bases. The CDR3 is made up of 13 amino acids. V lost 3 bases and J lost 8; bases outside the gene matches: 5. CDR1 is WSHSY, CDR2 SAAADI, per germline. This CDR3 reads CASSDGQGYGYTF. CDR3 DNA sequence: TGCGCCAGCAGTGATGGACAGGGCTACGGCTACACCTTC.

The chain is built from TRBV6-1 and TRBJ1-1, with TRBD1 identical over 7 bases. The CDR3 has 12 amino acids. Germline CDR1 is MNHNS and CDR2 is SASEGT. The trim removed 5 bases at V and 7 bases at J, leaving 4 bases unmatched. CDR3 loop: CASSRTGFEAFF. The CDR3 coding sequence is TGTGCCAGCAGTCGGACAGGTTTTGAAGCTTTCTTT.

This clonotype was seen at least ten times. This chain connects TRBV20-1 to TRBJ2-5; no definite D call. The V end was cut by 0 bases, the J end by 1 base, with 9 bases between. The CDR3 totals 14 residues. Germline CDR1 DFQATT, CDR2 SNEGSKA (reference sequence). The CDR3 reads CSARDGRPQETQYF. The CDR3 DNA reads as TGCAGTGCTAGAGACGGAAGGCCCCAAGAGACCCAGTACTTC.

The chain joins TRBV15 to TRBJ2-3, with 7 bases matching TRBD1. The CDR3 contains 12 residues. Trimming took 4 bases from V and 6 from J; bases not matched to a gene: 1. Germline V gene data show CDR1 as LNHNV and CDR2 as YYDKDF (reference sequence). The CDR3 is CATSTGGDTQYF. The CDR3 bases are TGTGCCACCAGCACAGGGGGTGATACGCAGTATTTT.